These T cell receptor beta chains were read from a single sample in a study of blood T cells in healthy people across ages. TCRdb re-called the 5' RACE reads with MiXCR, one entry per CDR3 protein. This table holds about 590,000 distinct CDR3 sequences, about 30% found once. Specimen: blood. Receptor source: a woman older than 75 in good health. CDR3s include the opening cysteine and the closing phenylalanine or tryptophan. A D gene is named only where the DNA matches it firmly. Clone sizes are given selectively: once, few, many, or a class where the clone is expanded.

j_call: TRBJ2-6
d_call: NA
clone_size: few
v_call: TRBV30
cdr3_nt: TGTGCCTGGAGTGTCGGGTGCCCGTCTGGGGCCAACGTCCTGACTTTC
cdr3_aa: CAWSVGCPSGANVLTF

j_call: TRBJ2-2
d_call: TRBD2
clone_size: NA
v_call: TRBV7-2
cdr3_nt: TGTGCCAGCAGCTTCGGAGCGGGGGCGAACACCGGGGAGCTGTTTTTT
cdr3_aa: CASSFGAGANTGELFF

j_call: TRBJ2-7
d_call: TRBD2
clone_size: NA
v_call: TRBV12-3/TRBV12-4
cdr3_nt: TGTGCCAGCAGATTTAGCGGGAGGGCCTTCCGCGAGCAGTACTTC
cdr3_aa: CASRFSGRAFREQYF

j_call: TRBJ2-3
d_call: NA
clone_size: NA
v_call: TRBV19
cdr3_nt: TGTGCCAGTAAGATACGGGGGCCACGCACAGATACGCAGTATTTT
cdr3_aa: CASKIRGPRTDTQYF

j_call: TRBJ2-7
d_call: NA
clone_size: many
v_call: TRBV27
cdr3_nt: TGTGCCAGCAGTTCGCGGGGGTCGCGGGGGCACTACGAGCAGTACTTC
cdr3_aa: CASSSRGSRGHYEQYF

j_call: TRBJ2-6
d_call: NA
clone_size: once
v_call: TRBV9
cdr3_nt: TGTGCCAGCAGCGTAGCTTGCGTCCTGACTTTC
cdr3_aa: CASSVACVLTF

j_call: TRBJ2-3
d_call: NA
clone_size: NA
v_call: TRBV7-3
cdr3_nt: TGTGCCTGCAGCCAAAGGGGAGGGAATGGCGGGGACACAGATATGCAGTATTTT
cdr3_aa: CACSQRGGNGGDTDMQYF

j_call: TRBJ2-7
d_call: TRBD2
clone_size: many
v_call: TRBV3-1
cdr3_nt: TGTGCCAGCAGCCCGGGACTAGCGTCCAACGAGCAGTACTTC
cdr3_aa: CASSPGLASNEQYF

j_call: TRBJ2-4
d_call: NA
clone_size: NA
v_call: TRBV7-2
cdr3_nt: TGTGCCAGCAGCTTCCCCGGGGAGGGGGCTTGGAACATTCAGTACTTC
cdr3_aa: CASSFPGEGAWNIQYF

j_call: TRBJ2-1
d_call: NA
clone_size: many
v_call: TRBV2
cdr3_nt: TGTGCCAGCAGCGGGGGGCTGTCCTACAATGAGCAGTTCTTC
cdr3_aa: CASSGGLSYNEQFF

j_call: TRBJ1-6
d_call: TRBD1
clone_size: few
v_call: TRBV28
cdr3_nt: TGTGCCAGCAGCTCCGGGACAGGGGATCCCTTTGTTTCACCCCTCCACTTT
cdr3_aa: CASSSGTGDPFVSPLHF

j_call: TRBJ2-4
d_call: NA
clone_size: NA
v_call: TRBV6-5
cdr3_nt: TGCGCCAGCAGTTCCGGACAAGTCGGGCAGTACTTC
cdr3_aa: CASSSGQVGQYF

j_call: TRBJ2-1
d_call: TRBD1
clone_size: NA
v_call: TRBV28
cdr3_nt: TGTGCCAGCAGTAGACTGACAGGGGCCCAGAAGTTTTCCGTGGGGCAGTTCTTC
cdr3_aa: CASSRLTGAQKFSVGQFF

j_call: TRBJ2-3
d_call: TRBD1
clone_size: NA
v_call: TRBV18
cdr3_nt: TGTGCCAGCTCACCACGACAGGGTGGTTCAGATACGCAGTATTTT
cdr3_aa: CASSPRQGGSDTQYF

j_call: TRBJ2-5
d_call: NA
clone_size: many
v_call: TRBV15
cdr3_nt: TGTGCCACCAGCAGAGCGTTGGAGACCCAGTACTTC
cdr3_aa: CATSRALETQYF

j_call: TRBJ2-3
d_call: NA
clone_size: NA
v_call: TRBV6-1
cdr3_nt: TGTGCCAGCAGTGTCGACATCACTAGCACAGATACGCAGTATTTT
cdr3_aa: CASSVDITSTDTQYF

j_call: TRBJ2-3
d_call: NA
clone_size: few
v_call: TRBV9
cdr3_nt: TGTGCCAGCAGCCCCCGCGGCATTCCGACTGAAGGTACGCAGTATTTT
cdr3_aa: CASSPRGIPTEGTQYF

j_call: TRBJ2-5
d_call: NA
clone_size: many
v_call: TRBV20-1
cdr3_nt: TGCAGTGCTAGGATGTCCAGGAGGGAGACCCAGTACTTC
cdr3_aa: CSARMSRRETQYF

j_call: TRBJ2-6
d_call: TRBD1
clone_size: many
v_call: TRBV30
cdr3_nt: TGTGCCTGGAGGGACAGGGGGCCTGGGGCCAACGTCCTGACTTTC
cdr3_aa: CAWRDRGPGANVLTF

j_call: TRBJ2-5
d_call: NA
clone_size: NA
v_call: TRBV5-1
cdr3_nt: TGCGCCAGCAGCTTCGGGCAGGGGGGGACCAGGCAAGAGACCCAGTACTTC
cdr3_aa: CASSFGQGGTRQETQYF

j_call: TRBJ2-1
d_call: TRBD2
clone_size: many
v_call: TRBV5-8
cdr3_nt: TGTGCCAGCAAGGCCGCGGGCGGGGGGGCCAATGAGCAGTTCTTC
cdr3_aa: CASKAAGGGANEQFF

j_call: TRBJ1-1
d_call: TRBD1
clone_size: NA
v_call: TRBV19
cdr3_nt: TGTGCCAGTAGAATCGAGACAGGGGTGTACACTGAAGCTTTCTTT
cdr3_aa: CASRIETGVYTEAFF

j_call: TRBJ2-7
d_call: TRBD2
clone_size: many
v_call: TRBV27
cdr3_nt: TGTGCCAGCAGTTTATCGGCTAGCGGGGGGGCCTACGAGCAGTACTTC
cdr3_aa: CASSLSASGGAYEQYF

j_call: TRBJ1-5
d_call: NA
clone_size: many
v_call: TRBV12-3/TRBV12-4
cdr3_nt: TGTGCCAGCAGCTTAGAGGTAAACCAGCCCCAGCATTTT
cdr3_aa: CASSLEVNQPQHF

j_call: TRBJ1-2
d_call: NA
clone_size: many
v_call: TRBV29-1
cdr3_nt: TGCAGCGTTGGGAAGGATATCTATGGCTACACCTTC
cdr3_aa: CSVGKDIYGYTF

j_call: TRBJ1-6
d_call: TRBD1
clone_size: NA
v_call: TRBV7-8
cdr3_nt: TGTGCCAGCAGCGCCGTGGACAGGGGAAACCCACCCCTCCACTTT
cdr3_aa: CASSAVDRGNPPLHF

j_call: TRBJ2-6
d_call: NA
clone_size: many
v_call: TRBV7-9
cdr3_nt: TGTGCCAGCAGCTTAGCGAGGGGTGTTGGGGCCAACGTCCTGACTTTC
cdr3_aa: CASSLARGVGANVLTF

j_call: TRBJ2-3
d_call: NA
clone_size: NA
v_call: TRBV20-1
cdr3_nt: TGCAGTGCAAGTCCGGGGACGGGGGAATGTGATACGCAGTATTTT
cdr3_aa: CSASPGTGECDTQYF

j_call: TRBJ2-7
d_call: NA
clone_size: many
v_call: TRBV7-8
cdr3_nt: TGTGCCAGCAGCCCTGACACCTACGAGCAGTACTTC
cdr3_aa: CASSPDTYEQYF

j_call: TRBJ1-1
d_call: NA
clone_size: many
v_call: TRBV20-1
cdr3_nt: TGCAGTGCTAGAGATGGGGCATTGGCAGGGCTGAACACTGAAGCTTTCTTT
cdr3_aa: CSARDGALAGLNTEAFF

j_call: TRBJ1-5
d_call: NA
clone_size: few
v_call: TRBV13
cdr3_nt: TGTGCCAGCAGCTCCCGGGCCGCCTACGGGAGCAATCAGCCCCAGCATTTT
cdr3_aa: CASSSRAAYGSNQPQHF

j_call: TRBJ2-1
d_call: NA
clone_size: NA
v_call: TRBV9
cdr3_nt: TGTGCCAGCAGCGTAGGGGGAATGTACAATGAGCAGTTCTTC
cdr3_aa: CASSVGGMYNEQFF

j_call: TRBJ2-7
d_call: NA
clone_size: NA
v_call: TRBV9
cdr3_nt: TGTGCCGGCAGCGTAGCCGGACCCCCTGGGCCCAATGAGCAGTACTTC
cdr3_aa: CAGSVAGPPGPNEQYF

j_call: TRBJ2-3
d_call: NA
clone_size: NA
v_call: TRBV12-3/TRBV12-4
cdr3_nt: TGTGCCAGCAGCCCCGGGGGACCTGGCGCAGATGCGCAGTATTTT
cdr3_aa: CASSPGGPGADAQYF

j_call: TRBJ2-1
d_call: NA
clone_size: NA
v_call: TRBV3-1
cdr3_nt: TGTGCCAGCAGCCAAGATTTGTCGGGGGGCTGGGAGACCCAGTTCTTC
cdr3_aa: CASSQDLSGGWETQFF

j_call: TRBJ1-4
d_call: NA
clone_size: NA
v_call: TRBV27
cdr3_nt: TGTGCCAGCAGTCATACATCGGCAACTAATGAAAAACTGTTTTTT
cdr3_aa: CASSHTSATNEKLFF

j_call: TRBJ2-5
d_call: NA
clone_size: many
v_call: TRBV9
cdr3_nt: TGTGCCAGCAGCGTAGACGGGGGACGGGGGACCCAGTACTTC
cdr3_aa: CASSVDGGRGTQYF

j_call: TRBJ2-5
d_call: NA
clone_size: many
v_call: TRBV5-1
cdr3_nt: TGCGCCAGCAGCTTGTCGAATTGGAGGCAAGGAGAGACCCAGTACTTC
cdr3_aa: CASSLSNWRQGETQYF

j_call: TRBJ2-7
d_call: NA
clone_size: many
v_call: TRBV10-3
cdr3_nt: TGTGCCATCTCGAGGGTTTCCGGGGATGATTTGCCCTACGAGCAGTACTTC
cdr3_aa: CAISRVSGDDLPYEQYF

j_call: TRBJ2-3
d_call: TRBD2
clone_size: many
v_call: TRBV20-1
cdr3_nt: TGCAGTGTGTTAGCCGGGGGGGCCGCAGATACGCAGTATTTT
cdr3_aa: CSVLAGGAADTQYF

j_call: TRBJ2-3
d_call: TRBD2
clone_size: many
v_call: TRBV11-2
cdr3_nt: TGTGCCAGCAGCCGACGGCGGGGGGCTAGCACAGATACGCAGTATTTT
cdr3_aa: CASSRRRGASTDTQYF

j_call: TRBJ1-4
d_call: TRBD1
clone_size: many
v_call: TRBV27
cdr3_nt: TGTGCCAGCAGTCGGTCTGACAGGGGGCTTGAAAAACTGTTTTTT
cdr3_aa: CASSRSDRGLEKLFF

j_call: TRBJ2-2
d_call: NA
clone_size: NA
v_call: TRBV4-1
cdr3_nt: TGCGCCAGCGCCCAAATGAACACCGGGGAGCTGTTTTTT
cdr3_aa: CASAQMNTGELFF

j_call: TRBJ2-7
d_call: NA
clone_size: many
v_call: TRBV18
cdr3_nt: TGTGCCAGCTCACCACCGGGTCAGCGGACCTACGAGCAGTACTTC
cdr3_aa: CASSPPGQRTYEQYF

j_call: TRBJ1-1
d_call: NA
clone_size: NA
v_call: TRBV5-1
cdr3_nt: TGCGCCAGCAGCTTGCGCAAGCCTGGCGTGAACACTGAAGCTTTCTTT
cdr3_aa: CASSLRKPGVNTEAFF